This is a list of T cell receptor beta chains from one sample in a study of vaccination and CD4 T cells after COVID-19. These receptors have no identified antigens. TCRdb recomputed calls from the PCR reads with MiXCR, one row per CDR3 protein. The sample holds tens of thousands of distinct CDR3 sequences; about 39% are singletons and the top ten take about 14%. The sample comprised CD4+ T cells from blood, cultured in vitro. The receptors originated from a human donor who had recovered from COVID-19. Both conserved end residues are part of each CDR3. Each record gives: J gene, V gene, D gene, clone size, CDR3 DNA, CDR3 protein. A D gene is named only where the DNA matches it firmly. The listing skips clone size in some rows; elsewhere it reads once, few, many or a size class.

>TRBJ2-1|TRBV15|.|.
TGTGCCACCAGCTCCCGGGAGAGGTCCTACAATGAGCAGTTCTTC
CATSSRERSYNEQFF
>TRBJ2-1|TRBV5-1|.|.
TGCGCCAGCAGCTTGGCAGGACAGAAGTCCTACAATGAGCAGTTCTTC
CASSLAGQKSYNEQFF
>TRBJ2-5|TRBV20-1|TRBD2|.
TGCAGTGCTAGAGTCATAGCGGGACGGGGGGAGACCCAGTACTTC
CSARVIAGRGETQYF
>TRBJ1-2|TRBV19|TRBD1|once
TGTGCCAGTAGTCCGGAGACAGGGCTACATTATGGCTACACCTTC
CASSPETGLHYGYTF
>TRBJ2-4|TRBV12-3/TRBV12-4|.|.
TGTGCCAGCAGTTTCTTGGGGAACATTCAGTACTTC
CASSFLGNIQYF
>TRBJ1-5|TRBV12-3/TRBV12-4|.|.
TGTGCCACCCCGGAGCCCCAGCATTTT
CATPEPQHF
>TRBJ2-5|TRBV19|TRBD1|.
TGTGCCAGTAGTATCTGGACAGGGGCTAGGGAGACCCAGTACTTC
CASSIWTGARETQYF
>TRBJ2-7|TRBV6-1|.|.
TGTGCCAGCAGACCCACCCCTCTGGACACAACCGAGCAGTACTTC
CASRPTPLDTTEQYF
>TRBJ1-5|TRBV7-6|TRBD1|few
TGTGCCAGCAGCTTAAACAAACAGGGGACGCCCCAGCATTTT
CASSLNKQGTPQHF
>TRBJ2-5|TRBV7-2|TRBD2|.
TGTGCCAGCAGCTTAGGCGGGGGGTCCCGGGAGACCCAGTACTTC
CASSLGGGSRETQYF
>TRBJ2-1|TRBV4-2|.|few
TGTGCCAGCAGCCAAGATCAGGCGGGGACGTACAATGAGCAGTTCTTC
CASSQDQAGTYNEQFF
>TRBJ1-2|TRBV7-2|.|.
TGTGCCAGCAGCTTAGACGGACGGGTAGCTAACTATGGCTACACCTTC
CASSLDGRVANYGYTF
>TRBJ1-5|TRBV20-1|TRBD1|.
TGCAGTGCTAGAGTGGGACAGGGATTCAATCAGCCCCAGCATTTT
CSARVGQGFNQPQHF
>TRBJ2-1|TRBV27|TRBD2|.
TGTGCCAGCAGTTTAAGAGGGAGGGCCGGGTACAATGAGCAGTTCTTC
CASSLRGRAGYNEQFF
>TRBJ2-2|TRBV7-3|.|.
TGTGCCAGCAGCCATGGACTGGGCGGGGAGCTGTTTTTT
CASSHGLGGELFF
>TRBJ1-1|TRBV2|.|.
TGTGCCAGCAGTGACCCAAACACTGAAGCTTTCTTT
CASSDPNTEAFF